This T cell receptor (beta chain) was identified during a study of OX40 agonist ivuxolimab in advanced cancers. Study-wide results and limits: The study found that CD8+ T cells averaged more expanded clones than CD4+.

For this clone: Its matching antigen is unknown.

Assay: immunoSEQ multiplex PCR; the TCRdb copy retains only in-frame clones and omits some. The sample lists 65,000 to 80,000 clones; roughly 80% were seen once. Germline lookup yields CDR1 SGHTA and CDR2 FQGNSA. Trimming left V 5 bases short and J 3 bases short, with 6 bases between. The length of the CDR3 is 12 residues. V is TRBV7-2 and J is TRBJ2-3, with no clear D. The source is an adult with an advanced solid tumor such as melanoma, head and neck, liver or kidney cancer. The sequencing used CD4+ or CD8+ T cells sorted from blood, collected in a trial of the OX40 agonist ivuxolimab. The CDR3 DNA is TGTGCCAGCAGCCCTTATACAGATACGCAGTATTTT. It is translated as CASSPYTDTQYF.